A selection of T cell receptor beta chains follows, all from one sample in a study of control samples from healthy donors and cancer patients. Here immunoSEQ multiplex PCR was the method, and the copy in TCRdb shows in-frame clones only, minus some. The sample includes 200,000 or so clones, about 90% of them seen just once. The sequencing sample was made of blood. The receptors were gathered from a man aged 25-45 years in good health. Both conserved end residues are part of each CDR3. A D gene is named only where the DNA matches it firmly. For some rows the clone size is stated as once, few or many, or as a class when expanded; others skip it.

v_call	d_call	clone_size	j_call	cdr3_aa	cdr3_nt
TRBV18	.	once	TRBJ2-3	CASSPQGSDTDTQYF	TGTGCCAGCTCACCGCAGGGGTCAGACACAGATACGCAGTATTTT
TRBV11-2	TRBD1	.	TRBJ1-1	CASSPGQGAETEAFF	TGTGCCAGCAGCCCTGGACAGGGGGCTGAAACTGAAGCTTTCTTT
TRBV24-1	TRBD1	.	TRBJ1-5	CATSDFRDRVHF	TGTGCCACCAGTGATTTCCGGGACAGGGTCCATTTT
TRBV2	.	.	TRBJ1-1	CASSENRQKNTEAFF	TGTGCCAGCAGTGAAAACCGACAGAAGAACACTGAAGCTTTCTTT
TRBV2	TRBD1	.	TRBJ2-5	CASTSDRGIETQYF	TGTGCCAGCACCTCCGACAGGGGAATAGAGACCCAGTACTTC
TRBV7-2	.	few	TRBJ1-1	CASSLQGQRKIEAFF	TGTGCCAGCAGCCTTCAGGGTCAGAGGAAGATTGAAGCTTTCTTT
TRBV3-1/TRBV3-2	.	.	TRBJ2-3	CASSKDRTPVTDTQYF	TGTGCCAGCAGCAAAGATCGGACTCCTGTCACAGATACGCAGTATTTT
TRBV5-1	TRBD1	.	TRBJ2-1	CASSVDRVGINEQFF	TGCGCCAGCAGCGTAGACAGGGTAGGGATCAATGAGCAGTTCTTC
TRBV5-1	.	.	TRBJ1-3	CASRIDHLTGNTIYF	TGCGCCAGCAGGATTGACCACCTAACTGGAAACACCATATATTTT
TRBV11-2	TRBD2	.	TRBJ2-3	CASSLGLRGGVTDTQYF	TGTGCCAGCAGCTTAGGTCTGCGGGGGGGTGTCACAGATACGCAGTATTTT
TRBV27	.	.	TRBJ2-7	CASSYRAGYEQYF	TGTGCCAGCAGTTATCGGGCGGGCTACGAGCAGTACTTC
TRBV10-2	TRBD1	.	TRBJ1-2	CATKEQGPYGYTF	TGCGCCACCAAAGAACAGGGGCCCTATGGCTACACCTTC
TRBV5-6	TRBD1	few	TRBJ1-2	CASSYGQDGYTF	TGTGCCAGCAGCTACGGACAGGATGGCTACACCTTC
TRBV27	.	.	TRBJ1-6	CASSLGVGGVDSPLHF	TGTGCCAGCAGTTTAGGGGTGGGGGGGGTAGATTCACCCCTCCACTTT
TRBV5-6	.	.	TRBJ1-2	CASSLRGPGPYTF	TGTGCCAGCAGCTTGAGGGGTCCGGGGCCCTACACCTTC
TRBV30	TRBD1	.	TRBJ1-2	CAWTTGADYGYTF	TGTGCCTGGACCACAGGGGCTGACTATGGCTACACCTTC
TRBV2	.	.	TRBJ2-7	CASSEARNKPAYEQYF	TGTGCCAGCAGTGAAGCGCGCAATAAACCAGCCTACGAGCAGTACTTC
TRBV5-1	.	.	TRBJ1-1	CASRSVDGIEAFF	TGCGCCAGCAGGTCTGTGGACGGCATTGAAGCTTTCTTT
TRBV10-2	.	.	TRBJ2-7	CASTLGWGSYEQYF	TGCGCCAGCACTCTGGGATGGGGATCCTACGAGCAGTACTTC
TRBV10-3	TRBD1	.	TRBJ1-1	CAISDSGSPGQPNTEAFF	TGTGCCATCAGTGACTCCGGATCACCGGGACAGCCGAACACTGAAGCTTTCTTT
TRBV7-9	.	.	TRBJ2-7	CASSSGPNEQYF	TGTGCCAGCAGCTCAGGGCCCAACGAGCAGTACTTC
TRBV6-2/TRBV6-3	.	.	TRBJ2-7	CASSHGGPGEQYF	TGTGCCAGCAGCCATGGGGGGCCAGGAGAGCAGTACTTC
TRBV5-1	.	.	TRBJ1-1	CASSLDQGTTEAFF	TGCGCCAGCAGCTTGGATCAGGGGACCACTGAAGCTTTCTTT
TRBV9	TRBD2	.	TRBJ2-1	CASSVLAGAYNEQFF	TGTGCCAGCAGCGTACTAGCGGGGGCCTACAATGAGCAGTTCTTC
TRBV9	TRBD1	.	TRBJ1-1	CASSLSGTGGTEAFF	TGTGCCAGCAGCCTTTCCGGGACAGGGGGCACGGAAGCTTTCTTT
TRBV7-9	TRBD1	.	TRBJ1-4	CASSYGTGGGEKLFF	TGTGCCAGCAGCTACGGGACAGGTGGAGGGGAAAAACTGTTTTTT
TRBV7-8	.	.	TRBJ1-4	CASSLRRVSNEKLFF	TGTGCCAGCAGCTTACGCAGGGTGTCTAATGAAAAACTGTTTTTT
TRBV9	.	.	TRBJ1-6	CASSSQGSPLHF	TGTGCCAGCAGCTCACAGGGTTCACCCCTCCACTTT
TRBV4-1	.	.	TRBJ1-4	CASSQLGLANEKLFF	TGCGCCAGCAGCCAGCTGGGGTTGGCTAATGAAAAACTGTTTTTT
TRBV11-2	TRBD2	.	TRBJ2-7	CASSLEAGAYSYEQYF	TGTGCCAGCAGCTTAGAAGCGGGGGCCTACTCCTACGAGCAGTACTTC
TRBV4-2	.	.	TRBJ1-4	CASSQPMTQAGEKLFF	TGTGCCAGCAGCCAGCCAATGACGCAAGCCGGGGAAAAACTGTTTTTT
TRBV5-1	.	.	TRBJ2-2	CASRWDTGELFF	TGCGCCAGCAGGTGGGATACCGGGGAGCTGTTTTTT
TRBV29-1	.	few	TRBJ1-2	CSVSHSNYGYTF	TGCAGCGTTTCCCACAGTAACTATGGCTACACCTTC
TRBV5-1	.	.	TRBJ1-4	CASSGGEVEEKLFF	TGCGCCAGCAGTGGAGGGGAAGTAGAAGAAAAACTGTTTTTT
TRBV12-5	TRBD1	.	TRBJ1-5	CASGSGTGTSTVNQPQHF	TGTGCTAGTGGCTCCGGGACAGGGACGTCCACGGTAAATCAGCCCCAGCATTTT